These 30 T cell receptor beta chains originate from one sample sequenced in a study of cytomegalovirus exposure and HLA in healthy donors (dated by TCRdb to the late 2010s). Receptor libraries were prepared by the immunoSEQ multiplex PCR assay. For the multiplex PCR, a mixture combining 60 forward primers for TCR Vbeta segments and 13 reverse primers for TCR Jbeta segments was used. Imported from immuneACCESS, the table was reduced by TCRdb to in-frame sequences with V and J called. These copies leave out some clones; in studies compared against another copy, an unresolved V gene accounts for under half, and the cause of the remainder is not known. Present in this sample are 78,000 or so clones, around 60% of which were seen just once. The biggest ten clones account for roughly 4.5% of the sample. Sequencing input: PBMCs. These receptors came from a male donor in good health and CMV-seropositive.

This clone was observed once. The genes are TRBV2 and TRBJ1-2; 9 bases agree with TRBD1. Looked up from germline, CDR1 is SNHLY and CDR2 is FYNNEI. V shed 7 bases and J 2 bases; nucleotides not matched to a gene: 5. This CDR3 is 14 amino acids long. This chain's CDR3 is CASTGQGRNYGYTF. The CDR3 region has the DNA TGTGCCAGCACCGGACAGGGGCGGAACTATGGCTACACCTTC.

The chain links TRBV19 to TRBJ2-1, with 13 bases that match TRBD2. The CDR3 contains 15 residues. V lost 6 bases to trimming and J lost 6 bases; unmatched junction nucleotides: 5. CDR1 is LNHDA, CDR2 SQIVND, per germline (reference sequence). DNA for the CDR3: TGTGCCAGTAGGGGGACTAGCGGGGTCTCCAATGAGCAGTTCTTC. Translating it yields CASRGTSGVSNEQFF.

The gene calls are TRBV7-9 and TRBJ2-7; D unresolved. Germline CDR1 is SEHNR and CDR2 is FQNEAQ (reference sequence). This CDR3 region has 12 residues. Trimming stripped 5 bases from V and 1 base from J, with 6 bases between. In nucleotides, the CDR3 is TGTGCCAGCAGCCCTGAGTCCTACGAGCAGTACTTC. Translation: CASSPESYEQYF.

The chain links TRBV27 to TRBJ2-7; 10 bases match TRBD2. Trimming at V came to 6 bases and at J to 12 bases, leaving 8 bases not matched to a gene. The V gene's germline CDR1 is MNHEY and CDR2 SMNVEV (reference sequence). CDR3 length equals 12 residues. This CDR3 is CASRPSGGSLYF. Written as DNA, the CDR3 is TGTGCCAGCAGACCTAGCGGGGGCTCCCTGTACTTC.

This clone has at least ten counts. The sample holds other DNA sequences that translate to the same CDR3. CDR3 sequence reads: CAWSRDSGSGNTIYF. The CDR3, as DNA: TGTGCCTGGAGTCGGGACAGCGGCTCTGGAAACACCATATATTTT. The genes are TRBV30 and TRBJ1-3; 7 bases are a match to TRBD1. After removal of 2 bases from V and 0 bases from J, the junction contained 4 bases not matched to a gene. The CDR3 has 15 amino acids. CDR1 GTSNPN and CDR2 SVGIG come from the germline V gene (reference sequence).

The genes are TRBV30 and TRBJ2-1, with D perhaps TRBD2 (7 bases). The CDR3 length is 18 residues. The V end was cut by 1 base, the J end by 0 bases, with 19 bases between. Looked up from germline, CDR1 is GTSNPN and CDR2 is SVGIG (reference sequence). CDR3 DNA: TGTGCCTGGAGTGGGGGGGGCCTTTCAGAGAGCTCCTACAATGAGCAGTTCTTC. This translates into CAWSGGGLSESSYNEQFF.

The rearrangement joins TRBV5-1 to TRBJ2-3; 11 bases align to TRBD1. Germline loops: CDR1 SGHRS, CDR2 YFSETQ. The CDR3 length is 15 residues. J lost 4 bases, V lost 1 base, and 2 bases had no gene match. CDR3 region: CASSLRDRGSDTQYF. Here the CDR3 DNA reads TGCGCCAGCAGCTTGCGGGACAGGGGGTCAGATACGCAGTATTTT.

This chain joins TRBV27 and TRBJ2-3; D not certain. The germline gives CDR1 MNHEY, CDR2 SMNVEV (reference sequence). The CDR3 totals 15 residues. Trimming cost V 3 bases and J 1 base, with 11 bases left between them. The CDR3 nucleotides read TGTGCCAGCAGTTTGAGGAGTTTCGGCACAGATACGCAGTATTTT. Its translation: CASSLRSFGTDTQYF.

The chain links TRBV5-4 to TRBJ1-5; D may be TRBD1 (6 bases). This CDR3 has 15 amino acids. The germline V gene encodes CDR1 SGHNT and CDR2 YYREEE (reference sequence). V dropped 2 bases and J dropped 5 bases, with 14 bases sitting between them. In DNA, the CDR3 is TGTGCCAGCAGCTTTTGGGAACAGGGCCATCAGCCCCAGCATTTT. As protein: CASSFWEQGHQPQHF.

V is TRBV28 and J is TRBJ2-2; 7 nucleotides match TRBD1. CDR1 is MDHEN, CDR2 SYDVKM, per germline. The CDR3 spans 15 residues. J gave up 4 bases and V 6 bases, and 8 bases lay outside the gene matches. The CDR3: CASSRGQAFTGELFF. CDR3 sequence (DNA): TGTGCCAGCAGCCGAGGACAGGCATTCACCGGGGAGCTGTTTTTT.

The V and J genes are TRBV2 and TRBJ1-3; tentatively, D is TRBD1 (5 bases). The V end lost 4 bases, the J end lost 0 bases, and 13 bases lay between the germline ends. This CDR3 is built from 16 residues. Per the germline V gene, CDR1 is SNHLY and CDR2 is FYNNEI. The CDR3 loop reads CASSANRPSSGNTIYF. CDR3 nucleotides: TGTGCCAGCAGTGCTAACAGGCCTTCCTCTGGAAACACCATATATTTT.

The chain employs TRBV23-1 and TRBJ2-2; D may be TRBD1 (5 bases). TRBV23-1 falls under the ORF class, with uncertain function. The CDR3 consists of 14 residues. Trimming removed 1 base from V and 4 bases from J, with 7 bases in between. The CDR3 nucleotides are TGCGCCAGCAGTCAATTCAGGGCCACCGGGGAGCTGTTTTTT. It is translated as CASSQFRATGELFF.

The genes are TRBV5-8 and TRBJ2-5, with D perhaps matching TRBD1 (5 bases). The V and J ends lost 2 bases and 4 bases respectively, with 15 bases between them. The CDR3 is 15 amino acids. The germline gives CDR1 SGHTS, CDR2 YDEGEE. For the CDR3, the DNA is TGTGCCAGCAGCTTCCTGCAGGGCGCCGGAGAGACCCAGTACTTC. Translated: CASSFLQGAGETQYF.

The genes are TRBV20-1 and TRBJ1-6; TRBD1 matches at 7 bases. Looked up from germline, CDR1 is DFQATT and CDR2 is SNEGSKA (reference sequence). The CDR3 is made up of 11 amino acids. V shed 5 bases, J shed 15 bases, and the junction held 7 bases outside the gene matches. The CDR3 bases are TGCAGTGCTCAACAGGGGCTTCTCCTCCACTTT. Protein product: CSAQQGLLLHF.

V gene TRBV15 combines with J gene TRBJ1-4, with D perhaps TRBD1 (5 bases). V lost 5 bases and J 8 bases, leaving 18 bases between the germline ends. Germline loops: CDR1 LNHNV, CDR2 YYDKDF (reference sequence). This CDR3 has 15 amino acids. The CDR3: CATSGATFLGEKLFF. The CDR3 DNA sequence: TGTGCCACCAGCGGGGCCACATTCTTGGGGGAAAAACTGTTTTTT.

This clone is a singleton in its sample. CDR3 DNA sequence: TGTGCCAGTACCAAAGACAGGGACCTGTCTGGCTACACCTTC. Amino acids: CASTKDRDLSGYTF. This sequence joins TRBV19 and TRBJ1-2; 7 nucleotides line up with TRBD1. From germline, CDR1 is LNHDA and CDR2 SQIVND (reference sequence). The CDR3 has 14 residues. J was trimmed by 7 bases and V by 7 bases; bases with no gene match: 12.

In its sample, this clone was seen once. V is TRBV30 and J is TRBJ2-5; tentatively, D is TRBD1 (6 bases). V gave up 0 bases and J gave up 1 base, with 15 bases separating them. The CDR3 contains 16 residues. Germline V gene sequence: CDR1 GTSNPN, CDR2 SVGIG (reference sequence). The DNA for the CDR3 is TGTGCCTGGAGTGTAAAGGACAGAGAACCCCAAGAGACCCAGTACTTC. Protein product: CAWSVKDREPQETQYF.

The V gene is TRBV5-1, the J gene TRBJ2-5; D gene ambiguous. Germline CDR1 and CDR2: SGHRS and YFSETQ. Trimming took off 4 bases at V and 0 bases at J, with 7 bases between the two ends. This CDR3 comprises 13 residues. CDR3 coding DNA: TGCGCCAGCAGCCAAAGCAACCAAGAGACCCAGTACTTC. Translation gives CASSQSNQETQYF.

This clone was seen a handful of times. The J gene is TRBJ1-1, the V gene TRBV25-1, with D maybe TRBD1 (6 bases). The CDR3 is made up of 13 amino acids. Germline V CDR1 and CDR2: MGHDK, SYGVNS. V shed 8 bases and J shed 1 base, with 11 bases lying between them. CDR3 DNA: TGTGCCAGCTTCGGACAGCCGAACACTGAAGCTTTCTTT. Protein product: CASFGQPNTEAFF.

The table lists this clone with a count of one. This chain joins TRBV7-9 and TRBJ2-7; D may be TRBD2 (5 bases). V dropped 1 base and J dropped 5 bases, with 15 bases sitting between them. This CDR3 has 15 amino acids. Looked up from germline, CDR1 is SEHNR and CDR2 is FQNEAQ (reference sequence). CDR3 amino acids: CASSLEGEGRHEQYF. CDR3 coding DNA: TGTGCCAGCAGCTTAGAGGGAGAGGGCCGCCACGAGCAGTACTTC.

The chain has TRBV6-5 and TRBJ1-2; no firm D call. CDR1 MNHEY and CDR2 SVGAGI come from the germline V gene. The CDR3 is made up of 12 amino acids. Trimming removed 6 bases from V and 4 bases from J, with 9 bases in between. CDR3 in amino acids: CASSTGPYGYTF. The DNA of the CDR3 is TGTGCCAGCAGCACCGGTCCCTATGGCTACACCTTC.

This sequence joins TRBV30 and TRBJ2-5, with TRBD1 matching 11 bases. Germline V gene data show CDR1 as GTSNPN and CDR2 as SVGIG (reference sequence). Trimming at V came to 4 bases and at J to 3 bases, leaving 4 bases not matched to a gene. The length of the CDR3 is 14 residues. The CDR3 region is CAWTRDRGEETQYF. In nucleotides, the CDR3 is TGTGCCTGGACTAGGGACAGGGGGGAAGAGACCCAGTACTTC.

The chain employs TRBV7-2 and TRBJ1-2; TRBD1 matches at 8 bases. This CDR3 region has 14 residues. Germline CDR1 SGHTA, CDR2 FQGNSA. Germline trimming cut 5 bases from V and 5 bases from J; bases unmatched to any gene: 7. The CDR3 spells CASSLGQGKYGYTF. CDR3 nucleotide sequence: TGTGCCAGCAGCCTCGGACAGGGAAAATATGGCTACACCTTC.

The chain combines TRBV30 with TRBJ2-1, with TRBD2 identical over 12 bases. CDR1 and CDR2 from the germline V gene are GTSNPN and SVGIG (reference sequence). Trimming took 0 bases from V and 10 from J; bases not matched to a gene: 13. CDR3 size: 17 residues. DNA of the CDR3: TGTGCCTGGAGTGTACCCCCCCGGACTAGCGGGAAGGGGGAGCAGTTCTTC. Its translation is CAWSVPPRTSGKGEQFF.

The V gene is TRBV10-3, the J gene TRBJ1-1; a possible D gene is TRBD1 (5 bases). The germline V gene has CDR1 ENHRY and CDR2 SYGVKD. The CDR3 is 16 amino acids. Trimming removed 0 bases at V and 0 bases at J, with 11 bases between. CDR3 residues: CAISESLGRMNTEAFF. CDR3 sequence (DNA): TGTGCCATCAGTGAGTCTCTGGGGCGGATGAACACTGAAGCTTTCTTT.

The chain recombines TRBV6-5 with TRBJ2-1; D call uncertain. Germline CDR1 reads MNHEY; CDR2 reads SVGAGI. With 7 bases removed from V and 5 bases from J, the gap between germline ends came to 12 bases. CDR3 length: 13 residues. CDR3 nucleotides: TGTGCCAGCATTCGGCTTCAGGACAATGAGCAGTTCTTC. Amino acids: CASIRLQDNEQFF.

The chain recombines TRBV10-2 with TRBJ1-2; 7 bases are a match to TRBD1. The junction had 6 bases not matched to a gene; V was cut back by 6 bases and J by 5 bases. This CDR3 is 13 amino acids long. Germline CDR1 reads WSHSY; CDR2 reads SAAADI. The CDR3 reads CASRMKQGYGYTF. The DNA for the CDR3 is TGCGCCAGCAGGATGAAACAGGGGTATGGCTACACCTTC.

This clone was found a few times. This chain joins TRBV7-8 and TRBJ1-5; 7 bases fit TRBD1. Germline V gives CDR1 SGHVS, CDR2 FQNEAQ. V shed 1 base, J shed 7 bases, and the junction held 7 bases outside the gene matches. This CDR3 is 15 amino acids long. CDR3 nucleotides: TGTGCCAGCAGCTTAGATAGGCAGGGGGGACAGCCCCAGCATTTT. Protein product: CASSLDRQGGQPQHF.

This clone was picked up a small number of times. The chain is built from TRBV5-3 and TRBJ1-2; 10 bases line up with TRBD1. TRBV5-3 is known as an ORF, though its function is uncertain. J lost 4 bases, V lost 6 bases, and 9 bases had no gene match. CDR3 length: 15 amino acids. The CDR3 spells CARNRDRGVFYGYTF. CDR3 nucleotide sequence: TGTGCCAGAAATCGGGACAGGGGCGTCTTCTATGGCTACACCTTC.

This clone was picked up a small number of times. The chain couples TRBV14 to TRBJ2-2; TRBD1 matches 9 bases. CDR1 and CDR2 (germline): SGHDN, FVKESK. There are 13 residues in the CDR3. J was trimmed by 13 bases and V by 4 bases; bases with no gene match: 7. CDR3 protein: CASSLKQGAGLFF. In DNA form, the CDR3 reads TGTGCCAGCAGCCTTAAACAGGGGGCAGGGCTGTTTTTT.